A selection of T cell receptor beta chains follows, all from one sample in a study of blood T cell repertoires in COVID-19. Clones were read by immunoSEQ multiplex PCR, and TCRdb kept only the in-frame ones, dropping some. The table lists about 88,000 clones, 90% of them singletons, with 1.7% in the top ten. Sequencing was done on a sample of peripheral blood. These receptors were collected from a man between 60 and 70 years old with acute or convalescent COVID-19. CDR3s include the opening cysteine and the closing phenylalanine or tryptophan. A D gene is named only where the DNA matches it firmly. Size is omitted from some rows. Given values are once, few, many or a class for expanded clones.

V gene	J gene	clone size	D gene	CDR3 protein	CDR3 DNA
TRBV6-5	TRBJ1-4	.	TRBD1	CASSRDRGNEKLFF	TGTGCCAGCAGCCGGGACAGGGGTAATGAAAAACTGTTTTTT
TRBV6-2/TRBV6-3	TRBJ2-5	.	.	CASSSPPETQYF	TGTGCCAGCAGCTCTCCCCCGGAGACCCAGTACTTC
TRBV7-2	TRBJ2-3	.	TRBD2	CASSTGLAGYLDTQYF	TGTGCCAGCAGCACAGGACTAGCGGGCTACCTGGATACGCAGTATTTT
TRBV28	TRBJ1-6	.	.	CASSSFNSPLHF	TGTGCCAGCAGTTCGTTCAATTCACCCCTCCACTTT
TRBV5-1	TRBJ2-3	.	TRBD1	CASSLDRGSTDTQYF	TGCGCCAGCAGCTTGGACAGGGGAAGCACAGATACGCAGTATTTT
TRBV14	TRBJ1-2	few	TRBD1	CASSQDPTGNPIYGYTF	TGTGCCAGCAGCCAAGACCCGACAGGGAATCCAATCTATGGCTACACCTTC
TRBV10-3	TRBJ2-2	.	TRBD2	CAISFSGSGTGELFF	TGTGCCATCAGTTTTAGCGGGAGTGGCACCGGGGAGCTGTTTTTT
TRBV4-3	TRBJ2-3	.	.	CASSQDPGSDTQYF	TGCGCCAGCAGCCAAGATCCGGGGTCAGATACGCAGTATTTT
TRBV19	TRBJ1-5	.	TRBD1	CASSITGGGQPQHF	TGTGCCAGTAGTATTACAGGGGGAGGGCAGCCCCAGCATTTT
TRBV4-2	TRBJ2-1	.	TRBD2	CASSQGLAGGGNEQFF	TGTGCCAGCAGCCAAGGGCTAGCGGGAGGGGGAAATGAGCAGTTCTTC
TRBV6-5	TRBJ2-7	.	.	CASSYDRASRDEQYF	TGTGCCAGCAGTTACGATAGGGCCTCGAGGGACGAGCAGTACTTC
TRBV12-5	TRBJ2-2	.	.	CASGFIGGELFF	TGTGCTAGTGGTTTTATCGGTGGGGAGCTGTTTTTT
TRBV29-1	TRBJ2-6	.	.	CSVVGTTVLGRSGANVLTF	TGCAGCGTTGTAGGAACAACTGTCTTGGGGCGCTCTGGGGCCAACGTCCTGACTTTC
TRBV30	TRBJ2-7	once	TRBD2	CAWSVYAGGRYEQYF	TGTGCCTGGAGTGTGTATGCGGGAGGGAGGTACGAGCAGTACTTC
TRBV5-6	TRBJ1-2	.	TRBD1	CASSLWSRDRGFGYTF	TGTGCCAGCAGCTTGTGGTCAAGGGACAGGGGATTCGGCTACACCTTC
TRBV6-5	TRBJ2-1	.	.	CASSRDSFNEQFF	TGTGCCAGCAGCCGCGACTCGTTCAATGAGCAGTTCTTC
TRBV6-5	TRBJ2-2	.	.	CASEGTAGWEELFF	TGTGCCAGCGAGGGTACGGCGGGTTGGGAGGAGCTGTTTTTT
TRBV4-3	TRBJ2-2	once	TRBD2	CASSHAGETGELFF	TGCGCCAGCAGTCACGCGGGGGAAACCGGGGAGCTGTTTTTT
TRBV14	TRBJ2-3	.	.	CASSQVQGRTDTQYF	TGTGCCAGCAGCCAGGTCCAGGGTAGAACAGATACGCAGTATTTT
TRBV6-1	TRBJ1-5	.	TRBD1	CASSEWDRGSYQPQHF	TGTGCCAGCAGTGAATGGGACAGGGGTTCTTATCAGCCCCAGCATTTT
TRBV7-2	TRBJ2-3	.	TRBD2	CASSSTSGANTDTQYF	TGTGCCAGCAGCTCAACTAGCGGGGCCAACACAGATACGCAGTATTTT
TRBV14	TRBJ2-1	once	TRBD2	CASSQLTSGSYNEQFF	TGTGCCAGCAGCCAACTGACTAGCGGGAGCTACAATGAGCAGTTCTTC
TRBV7-8	TRBJ2-5	.	TRBD2	CASSWGWGGETQYF	TGTGCCAGCAGCTGGGGATGGGGGGGAGAGACCCAGTACTTC
TRBV27	TRBJ2-1	.	.	CASSLGSSSYNEQFF	TGTGCCAGCAGTTTGGGGAGCAGCTCCTACAATGAGCAGTTCTTC
TRBV2	TRBJ2-7	once	.	CASSRQGGGYYEQYF	TGTGCCAGCAGTCGACAGGGTGGGGGGTACTACGAGCAGTACTTC
TRBV4-3	TRBJ2-5	.	.	CASSPRQAGETQYF	TGCGCCAGCAGCCCGAGACAGGCCGGAGAGACCCAGTACTTC
TRBV3-1/TRBV3-2	TRBJ1-5	.	.	CASSSGVNQPQHF	TGTGCCAGCAGCTCCGGAGTCAATCAGCCCCAGCATTTT
TRBV5-8	TRBJ1-4	.	.	CASSLFRAEKLFF	TGTGCCAGCAGCTTATTCCGCGCTGAAAAACTGTTTTTT
TRBV2	TRBJ1-3	once	.	CASSEGRVVSGNTIYF	TGTGCCAGCAGTGAGGGGAGGGTTGTCTCTGGAAACACCATATATTTT
TRBV9	TRBJ2-5	.	TRBD2	CASSPGTSGISETQYF	TGTGCCAGCAGCCCCGGGACTAGCGGGATATCGGAGACCCAGTACTTC
TRBV6-4	TRBJ2-2	.	TRBD2	CASSDGRDTGELFF	TGTGCCAGCAGTGACGGGAGGGACACCGGGGAGCTGTTTTTT
TRBV27	TRBJ2-7	.	TRBD2	CASSLKAGGVHYEQYF	TGTGCCAGCAGTTTGAAGGCGGGAGGGGTTCACTACGAGCAGTACTTC
TRBV3-1/TRBV3-2	TRBJ2-2	once	TRBD1	CASSQGQGINGGELFF	TGTGCCAGCAGCCAAGGACAGGGTATCAATGGCGGGGAGCTGTTTTTT
TRBV11-2	TRBJ2-2	.	.	CASSFSTDTPTGELFF	TGTGCCAGCAGCTTCTCCACAGACACGCCCACCGGGGAGCTGTTTTTT
TRBV5-1	TRBJ2-7	.	TRBD1	CASSLGQVYEQYF	TGCGCCAGCAGCCTCGGACAGGTGTACGAGCAGTACTTC
TRBV7-8	TRBJ2-3	once	.	CASSQRADTQYF	TGTGCCAGCAGCCAGAGAGCAGATACGCAGTATTTT
TRBV5-6	TRBJ2-7	.	TRBD1	CASSYTGTGYEQYF	TGTGCCAGCAGCTATACCGGGACAGGCTACGAGCAGTACTTC
TRBV28	TRBJ1-5	.	TRBD1	CASSTRRQGWNQPQHF	TGTGCCAGCAGTACTAGGCGACAGGGGTGGAATCAGCCCCAGCATTTT
TRBV5-1	TRBJ2-7	.	TRBD1	CASSPHAGTGNPHEQYF	TGCGCCAGCAGCCCACATGCCGGGACAGGGAACCCCCACGAGCAGTACTTC
TRBV6-2/TRBV6-3	TRBJ1-5	.	.	CASSYRGEEGNQPQHF	TGTGCCAGCAGTTACAGAGGGGAGGAGGGCAATCAGCCCCAGCATTTT